This T cell receptor (beta chain) was identified during a study of monozygotic twins with inflammatory bowel disease. TCRdb re-analyzed the 5' RACE reads; it lists each CDR3 protein once, without DNA. The sample's table shows some 300,000 distinct CDR3 sequences. A word on this clonotype: Its target is not known.

Germline V gene lookup returns CDR1 SGHRS and CDR2 YFSETQ. This CDR3 has 14 residues. Study findings and constraints: Especially with disease activity, IBD patients shared fewer clonotypes with others than healthy twins did. Using the inverse Simpson index, IBD patients had lower TCRbeta diversity than healthy co-twins. Patient repertoire variability may have increased through differing immunosuppressive treatments. The analysis failed to separate different T cell subtypes.

The sequenced sample consisted of blood. The sequence was obtained from a human donor with ulcerative colitis or Crohn's disease, or a healthy co-twin of an affected twin (not recorded which). The gene calls are TRBV5-1 and TRBJ2-7; TCRdb proposes TRBD1, but this gene call is untestable without DNA. The CDR3 sequence is CASSLATGNYEQYF.